The source of this T cell receptor (beta chain) is a study of regulatory T cells in long-lasting Graves disease. In the study overall: Persistent Graves' disease meant over 5 years of antithyroid drugs with positive TSH receptor antibodies.

Noted time point: persistent/refractory GD, antithyroid drugs over 5 years with positive TRAb. The TCR library was made from RNA extracted from PBMCs. It was American Thyroid Association guidelines that determined Graves' disease diagnosis. The patients included were those that came from an endocrinology department in Xi'an, China. In its sample, this clonotype was seen many times. Its antigen is currently unknown. The authors built TCR beta libraries using iRepertoire HTBI primers and Arm-PCR of CDR3 regions. TCRdb reanalysed the multiplex PCR reads using MiXCR and keeps one entry per CDR3 protein. The table has some 330,000 distinct CDR3 sequences, 20% to 25% seen once. Study-wide results and limits: Under persistent disease, TRBV28, TRBJ1-2 and TRBJ2-5 were used preferentially.

J lost 8 bases, V lost 10 bases, and 12 bases had no gene match. This CDR3 is 13 amino acids long. Germline-derived CDR1 and CDR2 are MNHNS and SASEGT. The TCR originated in a woman in her thirties or forties with Graves disease. The sequences come from peripheral blood mononuclear cells (PBMCs), collected when the disease was refractory, from a patient treated with antithyroid drugs. The V call is TRBV6-1, the J call TRBJ1-2; the match to TRBD1 covers 8 bases. The CDR3 DNA reads as TGTGCCACCAGAGGACAGGGATTCGGGGGCTACACCTTC. It specifies CATRGQGFGGYTF.